This TCR beta chain stems from a study of T cell responses to AZD1222 COVID-19 vaccine. Findings and limits, study-wide: Among those given AZD1222, only 6 or 7 were seropositive at baseline.

This table comes from immunoSEQ multiplex PCR, and its TCRdb copy is limited to in-frame clones, with some not included. The sample shows some 170,000 clones, approximately 90% of them seen only once. Of note for this clone: The target antigen is unknown.

The CDR3 is made up of 15 amino acids. Deletions cut 7 bases from V and 4 bases from J, with 19 bases between. The V gene's germline CDR1 is SNHLY and CDR2 FYNNEI. The sequence came from an adult who received the MenACWY meningococcal vaccine as a control. The source material was peripheral blood, sampled 28 days after the second dose of the MenACWY control vaccine. V and J are TRBV2 and TRBJ2-5; possibly TRBD2 for D (5 bases). This CDR3 is CASTILPGRGETQYF. The CDR3 nucleotides are TGTGCCAGCACCATCCTCCCGGGGAGAGGAGAGACCCAGTACTTC.